This T cell receptor (beta chain) originates from a study of blood T cell repertoires in COVID-19. About the research overall: T cells, B-cell-depleted T cells, or PBMCs provided the cDNA or gDNA that served as material.

The assay was immunoSEQ multiplex PCR, and TCRdb's table has in-frame clones only and misses some. Here the sample spans about 140,000 clones, around 87% being singletons. V was clipped by 5 bases and J by 2 bases, with 10 bases between them. The CDR3 runs to 13 residues. Germline V gene sequence: CDR1 MNHEY, CDR2 SVGAGI. The chain has TRBV6-5 and TRBJ2-7; tentatively, D is TRBD1 (5 bases). Source material: peripheral blood. This sequence was found in a man in his fifties who had recovered from COVID-19. In DNA form, the CDR3 reads TGTGCCAGCAGTCCCAGGGCGACCTACGAGCAGTACTTC. Translated: CASSPRATYEQYF.